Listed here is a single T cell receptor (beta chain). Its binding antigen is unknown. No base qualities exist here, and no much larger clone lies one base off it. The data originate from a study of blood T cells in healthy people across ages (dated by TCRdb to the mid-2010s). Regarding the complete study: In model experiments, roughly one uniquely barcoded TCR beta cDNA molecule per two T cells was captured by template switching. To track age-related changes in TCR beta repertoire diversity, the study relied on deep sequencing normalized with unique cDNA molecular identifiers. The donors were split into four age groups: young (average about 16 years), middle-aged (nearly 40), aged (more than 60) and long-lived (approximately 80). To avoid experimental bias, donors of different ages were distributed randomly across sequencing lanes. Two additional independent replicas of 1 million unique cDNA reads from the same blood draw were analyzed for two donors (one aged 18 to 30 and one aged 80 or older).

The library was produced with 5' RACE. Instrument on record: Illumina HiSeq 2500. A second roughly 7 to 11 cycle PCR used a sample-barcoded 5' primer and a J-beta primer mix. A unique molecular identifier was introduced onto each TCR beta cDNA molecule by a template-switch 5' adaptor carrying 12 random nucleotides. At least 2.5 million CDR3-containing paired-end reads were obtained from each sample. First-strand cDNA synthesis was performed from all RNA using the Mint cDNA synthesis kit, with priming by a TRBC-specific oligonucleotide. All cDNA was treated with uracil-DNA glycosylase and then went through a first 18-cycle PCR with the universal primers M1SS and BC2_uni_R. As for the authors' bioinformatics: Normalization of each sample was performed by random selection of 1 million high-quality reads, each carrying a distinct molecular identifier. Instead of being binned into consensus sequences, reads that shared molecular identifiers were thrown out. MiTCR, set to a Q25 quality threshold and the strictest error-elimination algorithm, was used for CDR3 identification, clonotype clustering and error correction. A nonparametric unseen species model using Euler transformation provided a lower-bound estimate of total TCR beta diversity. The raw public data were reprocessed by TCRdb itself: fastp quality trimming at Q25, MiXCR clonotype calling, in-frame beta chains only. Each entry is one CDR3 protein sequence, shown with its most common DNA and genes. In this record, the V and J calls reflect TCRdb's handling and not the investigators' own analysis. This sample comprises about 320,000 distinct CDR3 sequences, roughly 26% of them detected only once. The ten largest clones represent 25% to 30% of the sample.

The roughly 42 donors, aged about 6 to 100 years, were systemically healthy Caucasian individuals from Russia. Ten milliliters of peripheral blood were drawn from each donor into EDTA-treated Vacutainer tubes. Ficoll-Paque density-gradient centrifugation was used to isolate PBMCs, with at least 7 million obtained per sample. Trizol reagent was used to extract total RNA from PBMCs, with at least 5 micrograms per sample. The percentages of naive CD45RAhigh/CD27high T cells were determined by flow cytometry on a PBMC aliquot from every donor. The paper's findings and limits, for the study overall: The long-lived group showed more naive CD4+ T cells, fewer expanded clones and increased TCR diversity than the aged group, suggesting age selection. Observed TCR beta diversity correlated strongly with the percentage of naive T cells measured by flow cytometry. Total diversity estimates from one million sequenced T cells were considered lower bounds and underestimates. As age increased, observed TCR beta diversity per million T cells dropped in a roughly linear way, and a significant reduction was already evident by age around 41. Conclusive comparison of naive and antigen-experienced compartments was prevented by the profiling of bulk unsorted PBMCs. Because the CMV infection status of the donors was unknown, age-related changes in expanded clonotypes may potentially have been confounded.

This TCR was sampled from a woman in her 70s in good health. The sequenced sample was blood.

The nucleotide sequence is given as TGTGCCAGCAGGGGTCGGAGCACTGAAGCTTTCTTT. Translated, it gives CASRGRSTEAFF. Recombination linked TRBV6-6 to TRBJ1-1; no D gene is confidently identified. V was cut back by 6 bases and J by 4 bases, leaving a gap of 9 bases between them. Reading the germline V gene (reference sequence) gives CDR1 MNHNY and CDR2 SVGAGI. The CDR3, cysteine through phenylalanine, is 12 amino acids long. Only CDR3 DNA remains: 36 bases, in frame from the first base.